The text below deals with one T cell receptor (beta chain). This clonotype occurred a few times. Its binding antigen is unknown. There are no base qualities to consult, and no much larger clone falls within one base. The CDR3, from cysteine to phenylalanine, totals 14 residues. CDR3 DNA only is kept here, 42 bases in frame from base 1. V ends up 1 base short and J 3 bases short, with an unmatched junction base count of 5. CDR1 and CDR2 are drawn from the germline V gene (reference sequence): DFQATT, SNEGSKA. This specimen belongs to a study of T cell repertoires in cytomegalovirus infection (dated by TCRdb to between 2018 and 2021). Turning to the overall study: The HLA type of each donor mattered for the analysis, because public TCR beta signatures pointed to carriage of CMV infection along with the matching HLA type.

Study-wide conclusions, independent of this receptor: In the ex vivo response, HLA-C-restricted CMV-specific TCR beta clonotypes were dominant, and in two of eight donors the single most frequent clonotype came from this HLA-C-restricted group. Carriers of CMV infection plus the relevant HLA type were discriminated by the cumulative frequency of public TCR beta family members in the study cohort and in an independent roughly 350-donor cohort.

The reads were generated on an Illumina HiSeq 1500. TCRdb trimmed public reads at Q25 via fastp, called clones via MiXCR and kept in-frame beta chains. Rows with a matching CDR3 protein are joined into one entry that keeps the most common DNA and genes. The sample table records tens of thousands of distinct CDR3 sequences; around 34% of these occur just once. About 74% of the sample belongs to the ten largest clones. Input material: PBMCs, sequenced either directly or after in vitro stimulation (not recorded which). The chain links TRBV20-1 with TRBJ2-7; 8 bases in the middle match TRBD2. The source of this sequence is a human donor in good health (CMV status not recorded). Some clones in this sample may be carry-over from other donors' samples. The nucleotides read TGCAGTGCTAGAGTACAGCGGGGGAGCTACGAGCAGTACTTC. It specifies CSARVQRGSYEQYF.